This T cell receptor (beta chain) comes out of a study of technical replicates of blood from a handful of donors. Repertoires were generated with immunoSEQ multiplex PCR, while TCRdb's copy carries only in-frame clones and drops some. The table includes over 80,000 clones, approximately 96% detected once. This TCR was sampled from a human donor in good health. Sequenced sample: T cells isolated from PBMCs.

The CDR3 loop reads CASSQLEGDTEAFF. The CDR3 nucleotides are TGCGCCAGCAGCCAACTAGAGGGGGACACTGAAGCTTTCTTT. The rearrangement uses TRBV4-3 and TRBJ1-1; TRBD1 is a possible D gene (6 bases). V dropped 2 bases and J dropped 3 bases, with 10 bases sitting between them. The CDR3 loop spans 14 amino acids. Looked up from germline, CDR1 is LGHNA and CDR2 is YSLEER.